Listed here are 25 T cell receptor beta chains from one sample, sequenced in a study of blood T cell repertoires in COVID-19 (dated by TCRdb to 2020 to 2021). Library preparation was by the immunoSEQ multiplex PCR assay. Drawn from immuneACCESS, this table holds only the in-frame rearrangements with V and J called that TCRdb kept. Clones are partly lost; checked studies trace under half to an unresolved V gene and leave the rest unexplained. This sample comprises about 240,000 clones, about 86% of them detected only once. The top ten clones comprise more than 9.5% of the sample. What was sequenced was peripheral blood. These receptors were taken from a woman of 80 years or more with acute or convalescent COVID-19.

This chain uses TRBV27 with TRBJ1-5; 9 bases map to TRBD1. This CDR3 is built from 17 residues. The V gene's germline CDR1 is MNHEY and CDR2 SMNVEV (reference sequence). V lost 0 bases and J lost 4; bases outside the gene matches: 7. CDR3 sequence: CASSLSYRDRVNQPQHF. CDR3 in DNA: TGTGCCAGCAGTTTATCCTACCGGGACAGGGTTAATCAGCCCCAGCATTTT.

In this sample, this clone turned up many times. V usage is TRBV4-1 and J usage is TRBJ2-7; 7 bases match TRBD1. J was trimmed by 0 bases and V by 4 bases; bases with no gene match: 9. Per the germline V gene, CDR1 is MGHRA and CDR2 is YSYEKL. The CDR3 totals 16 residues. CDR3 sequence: CASSRVPGQSSYEQYF. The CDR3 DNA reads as TGCGCCAGCAGCCGCGTACCGGGACAGAGCTCCTACGAGCAGTACTTC.

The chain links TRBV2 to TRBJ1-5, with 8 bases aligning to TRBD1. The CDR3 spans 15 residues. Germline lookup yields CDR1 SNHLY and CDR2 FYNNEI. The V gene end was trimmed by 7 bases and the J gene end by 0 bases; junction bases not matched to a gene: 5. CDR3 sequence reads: CASTLTGDSNQPQHF. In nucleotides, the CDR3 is TGTGCCAGCACTCTGACAGGGGATAGCAATCAGCCCCAGCATTTT.

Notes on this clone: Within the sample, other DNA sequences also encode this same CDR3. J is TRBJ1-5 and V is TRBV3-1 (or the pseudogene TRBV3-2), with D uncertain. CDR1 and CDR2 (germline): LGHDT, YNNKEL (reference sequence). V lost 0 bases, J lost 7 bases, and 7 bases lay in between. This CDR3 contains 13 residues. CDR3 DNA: TGTGCCAGCAGCCAAGATCGGGTACAGCCCCAGCATTTT. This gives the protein CASSQDRVQPQHF.

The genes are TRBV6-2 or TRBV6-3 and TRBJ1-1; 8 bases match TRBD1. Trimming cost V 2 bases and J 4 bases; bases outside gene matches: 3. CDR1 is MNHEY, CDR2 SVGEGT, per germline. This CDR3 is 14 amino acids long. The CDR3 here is CASSYMTGATEAFF. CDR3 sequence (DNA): TGTGCCAGCAGTTACATGACAGGGGCCACTGAAGCTTTCTTT.

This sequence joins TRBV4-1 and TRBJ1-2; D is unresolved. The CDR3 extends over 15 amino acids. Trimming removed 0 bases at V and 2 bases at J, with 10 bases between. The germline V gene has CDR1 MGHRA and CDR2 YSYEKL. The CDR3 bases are TGCGCCAGCAGCCAAGAAATTACGGGAAACTATGGCTACACCTTC. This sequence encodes CASSQEITGNYGYTF.

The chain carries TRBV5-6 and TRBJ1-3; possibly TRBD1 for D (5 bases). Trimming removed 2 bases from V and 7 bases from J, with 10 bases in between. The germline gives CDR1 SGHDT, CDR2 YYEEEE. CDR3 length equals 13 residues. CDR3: CASSFARVNTIYF. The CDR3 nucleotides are TGTGCCAGCAGCTTCGCCAGGGTGAACACCATATATTTT.

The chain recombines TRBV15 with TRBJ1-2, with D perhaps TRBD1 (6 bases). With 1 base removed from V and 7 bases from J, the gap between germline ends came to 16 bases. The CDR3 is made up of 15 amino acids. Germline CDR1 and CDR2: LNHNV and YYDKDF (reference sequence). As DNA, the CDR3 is TGTGCCACCAGCAGAGCCGGGGGGGGCAGGGTTGGCTACACCTTC. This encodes CATSRAGGGRVGYTF. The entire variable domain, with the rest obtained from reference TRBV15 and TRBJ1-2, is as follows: DAMVIQNPRYQVTQFGKPVTLSCSQTLNHNVMYWYQQKSSQAPKLLFHYYDKDFNNEADTPDNFQSRRPNTSFCFLDIRSPGLGDTAMYLCATSRAGGGRVGYTFGSGTRLTVV.

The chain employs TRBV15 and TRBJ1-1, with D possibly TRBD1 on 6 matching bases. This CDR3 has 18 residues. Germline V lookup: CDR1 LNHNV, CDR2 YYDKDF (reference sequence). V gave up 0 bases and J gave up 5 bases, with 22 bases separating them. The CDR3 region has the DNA TGTGCCACCAGCAGAGAGCGGGTAGGACGTCCTAGGGGGACTGAAGCTTTCTTT. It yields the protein CATSRERVGRPRGTEAFF.

CDR3 nucleotides: TGTGCCAGCTCAGGGACAGGGAACTCTGGGGCCAACGTCCTGACTTTC. Its translation is CASSGTGNSGANVLTF. The chain joins TRBV18 to TRBJ2-6; 9 bases line up with TRBD1. V shed 5 bases and J 0 bases; nucleotides not matched to a gene: 2. There are 16 residues in the CDR3. The V gene's germline CDR1 is KGHSH and CDR2 LQKENI. The full variable domain, with the rest looked up from reference TRBV18 and TRBJ2-6, is NAGVMQNPRHLVRRRGQEARLRCSPMKGHSHVYWYRQLPEEGLKFMVYLQKENIIDESGMPKERFSAEFPKEGPSILRIQQVVRGDSAAYFCASSGTGNSGANVLTFGAGSRLTVL.

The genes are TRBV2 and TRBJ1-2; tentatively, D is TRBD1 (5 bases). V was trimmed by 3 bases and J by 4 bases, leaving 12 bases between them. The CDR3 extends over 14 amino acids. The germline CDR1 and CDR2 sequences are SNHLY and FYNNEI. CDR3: CASSESGTGYGYTF. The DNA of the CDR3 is TGTGCCAGCAGTGAGTCAGGGACTGGCTATGGCTACACCTTC.

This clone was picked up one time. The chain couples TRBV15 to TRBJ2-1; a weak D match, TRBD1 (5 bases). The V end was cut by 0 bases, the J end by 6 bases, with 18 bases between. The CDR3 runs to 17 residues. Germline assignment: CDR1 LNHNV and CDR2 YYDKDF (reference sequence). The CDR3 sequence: CATSRDLAGMTGNEQFF. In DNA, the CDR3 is TGTGCCACCAGCAGAGATCTGGCAGGGATGACCGGCAATGAGCAGTTCTTC.

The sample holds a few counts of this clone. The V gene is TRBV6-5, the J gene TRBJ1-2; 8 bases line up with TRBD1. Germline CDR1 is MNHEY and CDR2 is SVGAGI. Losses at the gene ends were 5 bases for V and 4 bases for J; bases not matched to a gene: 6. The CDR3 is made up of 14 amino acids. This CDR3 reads CASSHGQGSYGYTF. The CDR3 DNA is TGTGCCAGCAGTCATGGACAGGGTAGCTATGGCTACACCTTC.

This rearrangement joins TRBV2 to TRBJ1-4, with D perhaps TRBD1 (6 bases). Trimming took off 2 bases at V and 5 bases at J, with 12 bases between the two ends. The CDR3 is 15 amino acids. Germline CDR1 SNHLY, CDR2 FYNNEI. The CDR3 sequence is CASSESRQGNEKLFF. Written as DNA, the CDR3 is TGTGCCAGCAGTGAAAGTAGGCAGGGGAATGAAAAACTGTTTTTT.

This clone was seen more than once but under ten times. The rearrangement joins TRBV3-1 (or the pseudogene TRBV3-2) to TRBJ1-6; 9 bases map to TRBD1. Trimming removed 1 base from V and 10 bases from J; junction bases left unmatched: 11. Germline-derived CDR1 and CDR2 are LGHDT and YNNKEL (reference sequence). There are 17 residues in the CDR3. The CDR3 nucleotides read TGTGCCAGCAGCCAAGGGGGGCAGACAGGGGGAAGATCACCCCTCCACTTT. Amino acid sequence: CASSQGGQTGGRSPLHF.

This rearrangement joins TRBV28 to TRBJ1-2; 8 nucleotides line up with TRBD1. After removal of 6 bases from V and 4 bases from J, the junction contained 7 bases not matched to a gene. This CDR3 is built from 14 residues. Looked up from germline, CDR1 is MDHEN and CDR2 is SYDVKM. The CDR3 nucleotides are TGTGCCAGCAGGATACAGGGGGTGGCCTATGGCTACACCTTC. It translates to CASRIQGVAYGYTF.

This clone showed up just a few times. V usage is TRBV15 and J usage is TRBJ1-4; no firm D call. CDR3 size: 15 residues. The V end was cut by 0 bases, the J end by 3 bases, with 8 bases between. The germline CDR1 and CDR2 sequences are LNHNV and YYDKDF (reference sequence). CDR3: CATSRDKEPNEKLFF. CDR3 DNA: TGTGCCACCAGCAGAGATAAGGAGCCTAATGAAAAACTGTTTTTT.

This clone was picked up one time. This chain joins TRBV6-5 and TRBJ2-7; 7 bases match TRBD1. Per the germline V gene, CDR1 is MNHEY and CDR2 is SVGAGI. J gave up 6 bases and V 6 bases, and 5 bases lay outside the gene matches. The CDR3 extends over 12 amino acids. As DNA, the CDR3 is TGTGCCAGCAGAGAGGGGGCGCCCGAGCAGTACTTC. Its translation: CASREGAPEQYF.

CDR3 sequence reads: CASSPKSGAASYEQYF. In nucleotides, the CDR3 is TGTGCCAGTAGTCCAAAATCAGGGGCCGCCTCCTACGAGCAGTACTTC. The chain has TRBV19 and TRBJ2-7, with D perhaps matching TRBD1 (6 bases). From germline, CDR1 is LNHDA and CDR2 SQIVND (reference sequence). This CDR3 contains 16 residues. V was pared by 5 bases and J by 0 bases, with 17 bases between.

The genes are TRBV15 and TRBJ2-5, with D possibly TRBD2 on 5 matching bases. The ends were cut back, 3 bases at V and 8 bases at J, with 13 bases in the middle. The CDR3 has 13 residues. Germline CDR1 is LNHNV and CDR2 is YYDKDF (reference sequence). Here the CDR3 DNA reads TGTGCCACCAGCAGCGACGGAGGAGTAACCCAGTACTTC. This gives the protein CATSSDGGVTQYF.

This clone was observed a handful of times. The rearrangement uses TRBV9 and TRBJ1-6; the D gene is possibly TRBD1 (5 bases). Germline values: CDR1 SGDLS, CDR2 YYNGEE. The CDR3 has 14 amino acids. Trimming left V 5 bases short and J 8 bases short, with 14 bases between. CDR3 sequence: CASSSGKGYSPLHF. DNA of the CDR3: TGTGCCAGCAGTAGTGGGAAGGGGTATTCACCCCTCCACTTT.

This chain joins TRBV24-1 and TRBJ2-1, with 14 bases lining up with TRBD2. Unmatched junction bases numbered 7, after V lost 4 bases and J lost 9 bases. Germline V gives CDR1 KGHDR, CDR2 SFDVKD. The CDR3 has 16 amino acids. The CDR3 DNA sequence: TGTGCCACCAGTGAAGCCGGGACTAGCGGGGGCGGTGAGCAGTTCTTC. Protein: CATSEAGTSGGGEQFF.

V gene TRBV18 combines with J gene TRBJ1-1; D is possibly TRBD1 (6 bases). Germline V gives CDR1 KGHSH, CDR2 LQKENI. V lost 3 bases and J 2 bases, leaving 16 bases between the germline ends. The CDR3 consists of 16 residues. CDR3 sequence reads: CASSPRGTNLNTEAFF. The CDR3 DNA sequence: TGTGCCAGCTCACCTCGTGGGACAAACCTAAACACTGAAGCTTTCTTT.

This CDR3 reads CASSVRTPGELFF. DNA for the CDR3: TGTGCCAGCAGTGTAAGGACACCCGGGGAGCTGTTTTTT. This chain uses TRBV25-1 with TRBJ2-2; D might be TRBD1 (5 bases). This CDR3 has 13 residues. The germline gives CDR1 MGHDK, CDR2 SYGVNS. Deletions cut 4 bases from V and 6 bases from J, with 9 bases between.

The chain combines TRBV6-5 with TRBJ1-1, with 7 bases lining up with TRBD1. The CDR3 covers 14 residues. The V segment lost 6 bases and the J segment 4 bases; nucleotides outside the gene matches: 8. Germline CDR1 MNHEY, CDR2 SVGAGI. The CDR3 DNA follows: TGTGCCAGCAGGCGGGAGGGGGCCGGCACTGAAGCTTTCTTT. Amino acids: CASRREGAGTEAFF.